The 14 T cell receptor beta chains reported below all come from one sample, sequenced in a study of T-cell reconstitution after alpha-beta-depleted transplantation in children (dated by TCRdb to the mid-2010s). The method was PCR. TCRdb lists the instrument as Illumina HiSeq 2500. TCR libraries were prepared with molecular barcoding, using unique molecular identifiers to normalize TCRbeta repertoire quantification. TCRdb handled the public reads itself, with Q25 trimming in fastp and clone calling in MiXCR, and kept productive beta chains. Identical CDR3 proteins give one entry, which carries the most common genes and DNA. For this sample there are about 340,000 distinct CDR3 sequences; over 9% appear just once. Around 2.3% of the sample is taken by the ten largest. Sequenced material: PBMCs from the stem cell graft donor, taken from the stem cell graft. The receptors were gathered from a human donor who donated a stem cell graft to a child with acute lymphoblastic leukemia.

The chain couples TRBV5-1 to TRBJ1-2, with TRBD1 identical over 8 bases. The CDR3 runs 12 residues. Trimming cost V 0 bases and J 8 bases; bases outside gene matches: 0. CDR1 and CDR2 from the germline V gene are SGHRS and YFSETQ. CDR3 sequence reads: CASSLGTGGYTF. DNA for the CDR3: TGCGCCAGCAGCTTGGGGACAGGGGGCTACACCTTC.

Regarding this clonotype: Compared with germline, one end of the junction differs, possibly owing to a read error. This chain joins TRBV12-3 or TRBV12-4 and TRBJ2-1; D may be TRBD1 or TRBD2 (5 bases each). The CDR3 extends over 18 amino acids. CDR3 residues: CTSSLGVGAGGPYNEQFF. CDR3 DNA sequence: TGTACCAGCAGTTTAGGTGTAGGGGCAGGCGGGCCATACAATGAGCAGTTCTTC.

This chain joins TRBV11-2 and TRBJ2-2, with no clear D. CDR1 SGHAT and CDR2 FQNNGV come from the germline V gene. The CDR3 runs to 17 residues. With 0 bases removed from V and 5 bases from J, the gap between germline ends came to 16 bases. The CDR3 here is CASSLDGSLLGTGELFF. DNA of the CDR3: TGTGCCAGCAGCTTAGATGGTAGCCTTTTGGGAACCGGGGAGCTGTTTTTT.

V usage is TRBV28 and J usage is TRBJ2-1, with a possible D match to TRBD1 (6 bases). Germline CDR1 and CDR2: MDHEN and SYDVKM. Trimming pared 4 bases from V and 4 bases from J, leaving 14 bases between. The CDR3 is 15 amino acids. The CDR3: CASSSTGRKYNEQFF. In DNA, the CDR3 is TGTGCCAGCAGTTCGACAGGTCGGAAATACAATGAGCAGTTCTTC.

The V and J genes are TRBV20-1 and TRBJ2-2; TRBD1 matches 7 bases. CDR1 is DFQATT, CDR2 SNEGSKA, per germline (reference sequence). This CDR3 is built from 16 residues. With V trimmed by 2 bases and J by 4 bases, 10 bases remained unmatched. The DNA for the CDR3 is TGCAGTGCTAGAAGACTTTACAGGGGACCCACCGGGGAGCTGTTTTTT. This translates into CSARRLYRGPTGELFF.

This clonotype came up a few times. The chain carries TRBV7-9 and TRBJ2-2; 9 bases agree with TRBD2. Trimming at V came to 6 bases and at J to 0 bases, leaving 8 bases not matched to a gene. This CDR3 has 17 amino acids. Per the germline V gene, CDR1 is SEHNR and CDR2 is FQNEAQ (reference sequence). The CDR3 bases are TGTGCCAGCAGAGAGGGGCTAGCGGGGACGAACACCGGGGAGCTGTTTTTT. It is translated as CASREGLAGTNTGELFF. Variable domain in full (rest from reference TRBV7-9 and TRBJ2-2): DTGVSQNPRHKITKRGQNVTFRCDPISEHNRLYWYRQTLGQGPEFLTYFQNEAQLEKSRLLSDRFSAERPKGSFSTLEIQRTEQGDSAMYLCASREGLAGTNTGELFFGEGSRLTVL.

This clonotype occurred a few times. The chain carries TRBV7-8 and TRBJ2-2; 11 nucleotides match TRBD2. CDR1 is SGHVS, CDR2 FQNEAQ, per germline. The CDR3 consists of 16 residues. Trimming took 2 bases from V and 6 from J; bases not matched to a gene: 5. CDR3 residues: CASSLIAGGLAGELFF. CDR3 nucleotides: TGTGCCAGCAGCTTAATAGCGGGAGGGTTGGCCGGGGAGCTGTTTTTT. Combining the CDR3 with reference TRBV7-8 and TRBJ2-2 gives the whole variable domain GAGVSQSPRYKVAKRGQDVALRCDPISGHVSLFWYQQALGQGPEFLTYFQNEAQLDKSGLPSDRFFAERPEGSVSTLKIQRTQQEDSAVYLCASSLIAGGLAGELFFGEGSRLTVL.

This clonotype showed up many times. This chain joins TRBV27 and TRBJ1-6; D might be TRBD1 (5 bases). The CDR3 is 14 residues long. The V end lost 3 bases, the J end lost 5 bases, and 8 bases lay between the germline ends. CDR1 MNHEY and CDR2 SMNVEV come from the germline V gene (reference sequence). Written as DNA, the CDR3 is TGTGCCAGCAGTTTTAGGGGAGATAATTCACCCCTCCACTTT. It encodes CASSFRGDNSPLHF.

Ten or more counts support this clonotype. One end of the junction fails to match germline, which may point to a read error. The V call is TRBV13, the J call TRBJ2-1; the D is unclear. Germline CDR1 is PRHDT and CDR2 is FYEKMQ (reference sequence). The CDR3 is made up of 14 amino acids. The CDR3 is CASSVGYGPNEQFF. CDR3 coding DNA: TGTGCCAGCAGCGTAGGTTACGGCCCGAATGAGCAGTTCTTC.

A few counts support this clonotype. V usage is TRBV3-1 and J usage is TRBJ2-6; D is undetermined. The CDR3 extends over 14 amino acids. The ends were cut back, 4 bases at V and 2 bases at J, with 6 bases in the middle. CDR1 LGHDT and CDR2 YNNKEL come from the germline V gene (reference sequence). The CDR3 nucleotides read TGTGCCAGCAGCCGAGAGGCTGGGGCCAACGTCCTGACTTTC. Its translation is CASSREAGANVLTF.

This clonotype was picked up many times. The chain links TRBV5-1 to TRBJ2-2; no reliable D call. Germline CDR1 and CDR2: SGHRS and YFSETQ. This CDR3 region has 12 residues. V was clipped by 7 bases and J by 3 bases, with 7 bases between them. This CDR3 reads CASYRDTGELFF. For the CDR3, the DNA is TGCGCCAGCTACCGGGACACCGGGGAGCTGTTTTTT.

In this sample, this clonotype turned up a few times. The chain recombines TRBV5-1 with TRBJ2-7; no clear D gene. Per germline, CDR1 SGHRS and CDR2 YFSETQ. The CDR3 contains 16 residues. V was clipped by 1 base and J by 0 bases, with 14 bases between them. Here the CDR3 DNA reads TGCGCCAGCAGCTTGTTCATACAAGGCCTCTCCTACGAGCAGTACTTC. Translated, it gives CASSLFIQGLSYEQYF.

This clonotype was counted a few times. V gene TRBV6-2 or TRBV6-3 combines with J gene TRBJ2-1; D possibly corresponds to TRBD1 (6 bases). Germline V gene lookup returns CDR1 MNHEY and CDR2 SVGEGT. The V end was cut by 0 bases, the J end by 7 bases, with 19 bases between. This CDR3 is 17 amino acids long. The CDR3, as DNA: TGTGCCAGCAGTTACTCTCTCGGGCAGGGGAAGAGGAATGAGCAGTTCTTC. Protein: CASSYSLGQGKRNEQFF.

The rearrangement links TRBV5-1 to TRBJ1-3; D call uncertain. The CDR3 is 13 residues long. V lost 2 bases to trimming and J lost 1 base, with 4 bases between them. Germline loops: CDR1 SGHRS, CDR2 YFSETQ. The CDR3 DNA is TGCGCCAGCAGCTTACAATCTGGAAACACCATATATTTT. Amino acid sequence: CASSLQSGNTIYF. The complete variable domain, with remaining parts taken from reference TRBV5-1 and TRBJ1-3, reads KAGVTQTPRYLIKTRGQQVTLSCSPISGHRSVSWYQQTPGQGLQFLFEYFSETQRNKGNFPGRFSGRQFSNSRSEMNVSTLELGDSALYLCASSLQSGNTIYFGEGSWLTVV.